The present entry profiles one T cell receptor (beta chain) with its context. This clonotype came up a few times. Which antigen it targets is not known. No much larger clonotype is one base removed from it; base qualities were not supplied. The data belong to a study of blood T cells in healthy people across ages (dated by TCRdb to the mid-2010s). Context from the whole study: Template switching captured roughly one uniquely barcoded TCR beta cDNA molecule per two T cells in model experiments. To track age-related changes in TCR beta repertoire diversity, the study relied on deep sequencing normalized with unique cDNA molecular identifiers. Donors were grouped into four age groups: young (average roughly 15 years), middle-aged (less than 40), aged (about 59) and long-lived (around 82). Donors of different ages were randomly distributed across sequencing lanes to avoid experimental bias. Using the same blood draw, the study looked at two additional independent replicas of 1 million unique cDNA reads for two donors, one aged 18 to 29 and the other aged 80 or older. Study-level results and caveats: Because donor CMV infection status was unknown, age-related changes in expanded clonotypes were potentially confounded. Estimates of total diversity from one million sequenced T cells were regarded as lower bounds and underestimates. Since profiling was done on bulk unsorted PBMCs, naive and antigen-experienced compartments could not be conclusively compared. The long-lived group showed more naive CD4+ T cells, fewer expanded clones and increased TCR diversity than the aged group, suggesting age selection. There was a strong correlation between observed TCR beta diversity and the percentage of naive T cells measured by flow cytometry. As age increased, observed TCR beta diversity per million T cells dropped in a roughly linear way, and a significant reduction was already evident by age 40.

Looking up the germline V gene (reference sequence) yields CDR1 SEHNR and CDR2 FQNEAQ. The cysteine opens and the phenylalanine closes a CDR3 of 13 amino acids. Only the CDR3 DNA is retained, 39 bases long and in frame from the first base. At the junction V is shortened by 7 bases and J by 5 bases, with 14 bases in between. The library was produced with 5' RACE. The run used an Illumina HiSeq 2500. A second PCR of about 6 to 12 cycles was run with a J-beta primer mix and a sample-barcoded 5' primer. Each TCR beta cDNA molecule received a unique molecular identifier from a template-switch 5' adaptor carrying 12 random nucleotides. At least 2.5 million CDR3-containing paired-end reads were obtained from each sample. First-strand cDNA synthesis was performed from all RNA using the Mint cDNA synthesis kit, with priming by a TRBC-specific oligonucleotide. After uracil-DNA glycosylase treatment, a first 18-cycle PCR used universal primers M1SS and BC2_uni_R on all cDNA. The original methods were these. For normalization, 1 million high-quality reads, each with a distinct molecular identifier, were randomly selected from each sample. Instead of being binned into consensus sequences, reads that shared molecular identifiers were thrown out. MiTCR, run with a Q25 quality threshold and the strictest error-elimination algorithm, handled CDR3 identification, clonotype clustering and error correction. A nonparametric unseen species model using Euler transformation provided a lower-bound estimate of total TCR beta diversity. TCRdb reworked the public reads: Q25 trimming with fastp, MiXCR clone assembly, productive beta chains retained. Identical CDR3 proteins give one entry, which carries the most common genes and DNA. TCRdb's processing, not the authors' own work, is the source of the V and J calls. The sample table records about 1,400,000 distinct CDR3 sequences; around 55% of these occur just once. 6.7% of the sample goes to the ten largest clones.

Systemically healthy Caucasian individuals from Russia, approximately 39 in total and aged about 6 to 100 years, were included as donors. Each donor gave roughly 9.5 milliliters of peripheral blood, collected into EDTA-treated Vacutainer tubes. Ficoll-Paque density-gradient centrifugation was used to isolate PBMCs, with at least 7 million per sample. Trizol reagent was used to extract total RNA from the PBMCs, yielding at least 5.5 micrograms per sample. For every donor, flow cytometry on a PBMC aliquot measured the percentage of naive CD45RAhigh/CD27high T cells. The V gene is TRBV7-9 and the J gene is TRBJ1-1; the D gene is perhaps TRBD1, from 5 matching bases. The sequence came from a man in his late teens or twenties in good health. The sample taken for sequencing was blood. CDR3 protein: CASTLLRGTEAFF. The DNA sequence is as follows: TGTGCCAGCACCCTGTTGCGGGGGACTGAAGCTTTCTTT.